The source of this TCR beta chain is a study of T cells in localized non-small cell lung cancer. The J segment lost 6 bases and the V segment lost 5 bases, leaving 4 bases of the junction unmatched. Germline assignment: CDR1 MDHEN and CDR2 SYDVKM. The length of the CDR3 is 15 residues. TCRdb's copy holds only in-frame clones and misses some; the assay was immunoSEQ multiplex PCR. This table holds about 15,000 clones, about 90% found once. The chain joins TRBV28 to TRBJ2-3; 14 nucleotides line up with TRBD2. This clonotype was sampled from a male donor at least 60 years old with stage II lung adenocarcinoma. The sample in question was peripheral blood mononuclear cells, obtained before any cancer treatment. The CDR3 DNA sequence: TGTGCCAGCAGTGGACTAGCGGGAGGTGACGATACGCAGTATTTT. It codes for CASSGLAGGDDTQYF.